Reported below is one T cell receptor (beta chain). This CDR3 is also generated by other DNA sequences in the sample. This CDR3 is built from 15 residues. CDR1 and CDR2 (germline): KGHSH, LQKENI. V lost 2 bases to trimming and J lost 1 base, with 8 bases between them. Repertoires were generated with immunoSEQ multiplex PCR, while TCRdb's copy carries only in-frame clones and drops some. Of some 630,000 clones in the sample, 60% to 80% were seen once. The data were obtained in a study of shared clonotypes between healthy human individuals. The J gene is TRBJ2-2, the V gene TRBV18; D perhaps matches TRBD2 (5 bases). This receptor was taken from a woman in her 30s in good health. Sequencing was performed on memory CD4+ T cells sorted from blood. Sample subset: CD45RA-negative fraction. Here the CDR3 reads CASSPSGGNTGELFF. The DNA of the CDR3 is TGTGCCAGCTCACCAAGCGGAGGGAACACCGGGGAGCTGTTTTTT.